These 22 T cell receptor beta chains were sequenced from one sample in a study of technical replicates of blood from several donors. The repertoire was sequenced with immunoSEQ multiplex PCR; TCRdb's copy has only in-frame clones and lacks some. This sample has about 83,000 clones, with around 90% found just once. The sequenced material came from T cells isolated from PBMCs. These receptors all come from a human donor in good health.

The V gene is TRBV19, the J gene TRBJ2-3; D possibly corresponds to TRBD2 (5 bases). Per germline, CDR1 LNHDA and CDR2 SQIVND (reference sequence). The V and J ends lost 5 bases and 1 base respectively, with 10 bases between them. CDR3 size: 14 residues. The DNA of the CDR3 is TGTGCCAGTAGTCCCAACGGGGGCACAGATACGCAGTATTTT. It is translated as CASSPNGGTDTQYF.

V gene TRBV21-1 combines with J gene TRBJ2-7; TRBD2, as called in the table, went unchecked against the DNA. TRBV21-1 is assigned pseudogene status. The CDR3 is made up of 19 amino acids. DNA for the CDR3: TGTGCCAGCAGCAAAGGAACTTCTCCCGGGTTGGGGAGCTCCTACGAGCAGTACTTC. This sequence encodes CASSKGTSPGLGSSYEQYF.

The chain employs TRBV28 and TRBJ1-3; no clear D gene. Trimming removed 7 bases at V and 4 bases at J, with 5 bases between. Per the germline V gene, CDR1 is MDHEN and CDR2 is SYDVKM. The CDR3 is 11 residues long. The CDR3 reads CASTVGNTIYF. The CDR3 nucleotides are TGTGCCAGCACAGTAGGAAACACCATATATTTT.

The V gene is TRBV11-3, the J gene TRBJ2-1, with D perhaps TRBD2 (6 bases). Germline CDR1 is SGHNT and CDR2 is YENEEA. Trimming shortened V by 4 bases and J by 5 bases, and 9 bases separated the two germline ends. This CDR3 comprises 13 residues. The CDR3 loop reads CASSSGLHNEQFF. The CDR3 coding sequence is TGTGCCAGCAGCTCGGGACTGCACAATGAGCAGTTCTTC.

This CDR3 reads CASSLGDRSGNTIYF. CDR3 bases: TGTGCCAGCAGCTTGGGAGACAGATCTGGAAACACCATATATTTT. The gene calls are TRBV5-8 and TRBJ1-3; D may be TRBD1 (5 bases). Trimming cost V 0 bases and J 1 base, with 8 bases left between them. CDR3 length equals 15 residues. Germline V gene data show CDR1 as SGHTS and CDR2 as YDEGEE.

The genes are TRBV10-1 and TRBJ2-1; 8 nucleotides line up with TRBD1. V shed 5 bases, J shed 6 bases, and the junction held 12 bases outside the gene matches. CDR1 and CDR2 from the germline V gene are WNHNN and SYGVQD (reference sequence). This CDR3 is built from 16 residues. The CDR3: CASSLISGTGINEQFF. The CDR3 region has the DNA TGCGCCAGCAGTCTTATCTCCGGGACAGGTATCAATGAGCAGTTCTTC.

This chain connects TRBV18 to TRBJ2-2; TRBD1 aligns across 10 bases. With 5 bases clipped from V and 3 bases from J, the junction kept 3 bases outside the gene matches. Germline values: CDR1 KGHSH, CDR2 LQKENI. The CDR3 has 15 amino acids. Written as DNA, the CDR3 is TGTGCCAGCTCATCCGGGACAGGGGACACCGGGGAGCTGTTTTTT. Protein sequence: CASSSGTGDTGELFF. Combining the CDR3 with reference TRBV18 and TRBJ2-2 gives the whole variable domain NAGVMQNPRHLVRRRGQEARLRCSPMKGHSHVYWYRQLPEEGLKFMVYLQKENIIDESGMPKERFSAEFPKEGPSILRIQQVVRGDSAAYFCASSSGTGDTGELFFGEGSRLTVL.

The chain employs TRBV15 and TRBJ2-7, with 7 positions matching TRBD2. The germline CDR1 and CDR2 sequences are LNHNV and YYDKDF (reference sequence). This CDR3 has 13 amino acids. This chain's CDR3 is CGRKSGTPTEQYF. The DNA of the CDR3 is TGTGGACGCAAAAGCGGGACGCCGACCGAGCAGTACTTC.

The V gene is TRBV7-9, the J gene TRBJ1-4, with 9 nucleotides matching TRBD1. CDR3 length equals 17 residues. CDR1 is SEHNR, CDR2 FQNEAQ, per germline (reference sequence). Trimming at V came to 2 bases and at J to 3 bases, leaving 7 bases not matched to a gene. DNA of the CDR3: TGTGCCAGCAGCTTATTGAACAGGGGGCGAGCTAATGAAAAACTGTTTTTT. This translates into CASSLLNRGRANEKLFF. Variable domain in full (rest from reference TRBV7-9 and TRBJ1-4): DTGVSQNPRHKITKRGQNVTFRCDPISEHNRLYWYRQTLGQGPEFLTYFQNEAQLEKSRLLSDRFSAERPKGSFSTLEIQRTEQGDSAMYLCASSLLNRGRANEKLFFGSGTQLSVL.

As DNA, the CDR3 is TGCGCCAGCAGCCGGGGACTAGCGGGAGGGCCGGGTACCGGGGAGCTGTTTTTT. Translated, it gives CASSRGLAGGPGTGELFF. V is TRBV4-1 and J is TRBJ2-2, with 16 bases that match TRBD2. The CDR3 extends over 18 amino acids. Germline CDR1 is MGHRA and CDR2 is YSYEKL. After removal of 4 bases from V and 5 bases from J, the junction contained 7 bases not matched to a gene.

This chain uses TRBV5-1 with TRBJ2-7; 10 bases map to TRBD1. This CDR3 is built from 18 residues. V shed 4 bases and J 4 bases; nucleotides not matched to a gene: 17. From germline, CDR1 is SGHRS and CDR2 YFSETQ. The CDR3 loop reads CASSPVPPSRDRGYEQYF. In nucleotides, the CDR3 is TGCGCCAGCAGCCCTGTACCCCCCAGCCGGGACAGGGGTTACGAGCAGTACTTC.

This rearrangement joins TRBV15 to TRBJ1-5, with TRBD1 as a possible D gene (6 bases). This CDR3 is 15 amino acids long. The germline V gene encodes CDR1 LNHNV and CDR2 YYDKDF (reference sequence). Trimming cost V 1 base and J 4 bases, with 11 bases left between them. CDR3 residues: CATSRGTVENQPQHF. CDR3 DNA sequence: TGTGCCACCAGCAGAGGGACAGTCGAAAATCAGCCCCAGCATTTT.

This chain uses TRBV5-8 with TRBJ1-5; weak D call: TRBD1 (6 bases). The germline V and J ends were trimmed by 0 bases and 7 bases, with 14 bases remaining between them. CDR1 SGHTS and CDR2 YDEGEE come from the germline V gene. The CDR3 extends over 15 amino acids. DNA for the CDR3: TGTGCCAGCAGCTTGGGGCAGGGGCTTGGCCAGCCCCAGCATTTT. Protein sequence: CASSLGQGLGQPQHF. The complete variable domain, with remaining parts taken from reference TRBV5-8 and TRBJ1-5, reads EAGVTQSPTHLIKTRGQQATLRCSPISGHTSVYWYQQALGLGLQFLLWYDEGEERNRGNFPPRFSGRQFPNYSSELNVNALELEDSALYLCASSLGQGLGQPQHFGDGTRLSIL.

The CDR3 reads CASSVDNYRETQYF. CDR3 nucleotides: TGTGCCAGCAGCGTAGATAACTATAGAGAGACCCAGTACTTC. The rearrangement uses TRBV9 and TRBJ2-5, with D unclear. V was shortened by 0 bases and J by 4 bases, with 10 bases between the two germline ends. CDR1 and CDR2 (germline): SGDLS, YYNGEE. The CDR3 is 14 amino acids.

The gene calls are TRBV28 and TRBJ1-4, with 7 bases fitting TRBD1. V shed 6 bases and J 7 bases; nucleotides not matched to a gene: 2. CDR3 length: 12 amino acids. Per germline, CDR1 MDHEN and CDR2 SYDVKM. CDR3 coding DNA: TGTGCCAGCAGCCAGGGGGGTGAAAAACTGTTTTTT. Its protein is CASSQGGEKLFF.

The V gene is TRBV6-4, the J gene TRBJ2-7, with D possibly matching TRBD1 (5 bases). V was shortened by 6 bases and J by 2 bases, with 17 bases between the two germline ends. The length of the CDR3 is 15 residues. CDR1 and CDR2 from the germline V gene are MRHNA and SNTAGT. The CDR3 DNA is TGTGCCAGCAGCGACCCTTTGACAGCTCCCTACGAGCAGTACTTC. This gives the protein CASSDPLTAPYEQYF.

V usage is TRBV6-6 and J usage is TRBJ1-5; a weak D match, TRBD1 (5 bases). The V gene's germline CDR1 is MNHNY and CDR2 SVGAGI (reference sequence). This CDR3 comprises 15 residues. V shed 5 bases and J shed 7 bases, with 18 bases lying between them. The CDR3 DNA is TGTGCCAGCAGTACCGGGGCCGGAGGGGACCAGCCCCAGCATTTT. Protein: CASSTGAGGDQPQHF.

The genes are TRBV6-1 and TRBJ2-3; the match to TRBD2 covers 9 bases. J was trimmed by 9 bases and V by 4 bases; bases with no gene match: 17. The CDR3 length is 17 residues. CDR1 and CDR2 from the germline V gene are MNHNS and SASEGT. CDR3 protein: CASSVETSGPGHMTQYF. CDR3 DNA: TGTGCCAGCAGTGTGGAGACTAGCGGCCCCGGGCACATGACGCAGTATTTT.

The V gene is TRBV5-1, the J gene TRBJ1-2; D gene ambiguous. This CDR3 has 15 amino acids. Germline CDR1 and CDR2: SGHRS and YFSETQ. Trimming removed 5 bases at V and 0 bases at J, with 14 bases between. CDR3 bases: TGCGCCAGCAGTTCGCCATCTCGCGCTAACTATGGCTACACCTTC. It translates to CASSSPSRANYGYTF.

The chain employs TRBV4-1 and TRBJ1-5, with 8 bases lining up with TRBD1. This CDR3 is 16 amino acids long. Trimming at V came to 0 bases and at J to 6 bases, leaving 7 bases not matched to a gene. In germline, CDR1 is MGHRA, CDR2 YSYEKL. CDR3 bases: TGCGCCAGCAGCCAAGATAGCAGGGGGCTAGGTCAGCCCCAGCATTTT. Translated, it gives CASSQDSRGLGQPQHF.

The V call is TRBV30, the J call TRBJ1-5; D is ambiguous. The V end was cut by 2 bases, the J end by 4 bases, with 9 bases between. There are 13 residues in the CDR3. Germline CDR1 reads GTSNPN; CDR2 reads SVGIG (reference sequence). This chain's CDR3 is CAWSSTENQPQHF. CDR3 nucleotides: TGTGCCTGGAGTTCAACAGAGAATCAGCCCCAGCATTTT.

The chain recombines TRBV6-5 with TRBJ1-1; weak D call: TRBD1 (5 bases). The V end lost 8 bases, the J end lost 0 bases, and 16 bases lay between the germline ends. The germline V gene encodes CDR1 MNHEY and CDR2 SVGAGI. The CDR3 is 15 residues long. In DNA, the CDR3 is TGTGCCAGCGTCGGGGGAATGGGCATGAACACTGAAGCTTTCTTT. This gives the protein CASVGGMGMNTEAFF.